The rows below give T cell receptor beta chains drawn from one sample of a study of T cells in narcolepsy. Sequenced by immunoSEQ multiplex PCR; TCRdb stores in-frame clones only, minus some. The sample lists tens of thousands of clones; roughly four fifths were seen once. The sequenced material came from memory (CD45RA-) CD4+ T cells from blood. Every receptor here comes from a human donor in good health. CDR3s leave out the opening cysteine and the closing phenylalanine or tryptophan.

TRBV28 AEGSSYNSPLH
TRBV6-5 ASSYLLSLRGEQF
TRBV14 ASSRDRVTPLH
TRBV7-2 ASSAHLGQGAGDTQY
TRBV19 ASSIATGVQPQH
TRBV2 ASSGGRGSTDTQY
TRBV18 ASSTGPAGAGNTIY
TRBV29-1 SVGMEGDGYT
TRBV4-3 ASSLTGGRNTEAF
TRBV6-6 ASSLTSGSTYEQY
TRBV6-5 ASTKAGGYNEQF
TRBV6-5 ASRRDTGSGNTIY
TRBV25-1 ASSGVYEQY
TRBV5-1 ASSLVFQETQY
TRBV12-5 ASGGGTGGDQPQH
TRBV10-3 AIRLSLTANYGYT